What follows are 11 T cell receptor beta chains derived from one specimen sequenced in a study of shared clonotypes between healthy human individuals. Method: immunoSEQ multiplex PCR; TCRdb's copy keeps in-frame clones and lacks some. The repertoire includes 90,000 to 150,000 clones, about 70% of them detected once, and 24% sits in the top ten. The material sequenced was memory CD8+ T cells sorted from blood. Subset denoted: CD45RO+ cells pooled with CCR7-negative TemRA cells. The receptors originated from a woman aged 30 to 39 in good health.

This clone was counted many times. V and J are TRBV29-1 and TRBJ2-6; TRBD2 agrees at 11 bases. The junction had 4 bases not matched to a gene; V was cut back by 6 bases and J by 0 bases. Germline CDR1 reads SQVTM; CDR2 reads ANQGSEA. The CDR3 consists of 16 residues. For the CDR3, the DNA is TGCAGCGTGATAGCGGGAGGGCCCTCTGGGGCCAACGTCCTGACTTTC. Translated: CSVIAGGPSGANVLTF.

This clone has at least ten counts. The genes are TRBV6-9 and TRBJ2-7; possible D gene TRBD2, 5 bases. The germline V and J ends were trimmed by 4 bases and 7 bases, with 14 bases remaining between them. The CDR3 contains 13 residues. Germline V gene sequence: CDR1 MNHGY, CDR2 SVAAGI. DNA of the CDR3: TGTGCCAGCAGTTCCGGACTTCTCGGGGAGCAGTACTTC. Protein: CASSSGLLGEQYF.

V and J are TRBV12-2 and TRBJ2-1; whether TRBD1, the table's D call, matches the DNA was not checked. TRBV12-2 is a listed pseudogene. This CDR3 has 15 residues. CDR3 sequence reads: CASSLGTGDIDEQFF. The CDR3 DNA reads TGTGCCAGCAGCCTCGGGACAGGGGACATCGATGAGCAGTTCTTC.

This clone was observed a handful of times. The gene calls are TRBV11-3 and TRBJ2-3; 9 positions agree with TRBD2. The CDR3 is 16 amino acids. Per the germline V gene, CDR1 is SGHNT and CDR2 is YENEEA. Germline trimming cut 1 base from V and 5 bases from J; bases unmatched to any gene: 7. The CDR3 protein is CASSLGTSAWGDTQYF. CDR3 DNA: TGTGCCAGCAGCTTAGGGACTAGCGCCTGGGGAGATACGCAGTATTTT.

The chain couples TRBV7-3 to TRBJ2-5; 9 bases are a match to TRBD1. The end of the DNA aligns better with TRBJ2-7, so the J call may be wrong. Germline V gives CDR1 SGHTA, CDR2 FQGTGA. The CDR3 spans 14 residues. CDR3 in amino acids: CASSPRTGEVEQYF. DNA for the CDR3: TGTGCCAGCAGCCCCCGGACAGGGGAGGTCGAGCAGTACTTC.

The chain joins TRBV29-1 to TRBJ1-1; maybe TRBD1 (5 bases). Deletions cut 4 bases from V and 1 base from J, with 10 bases between. The CDR3 spans 13 residues. Germline-derived CDR1 and CDR2 are SQVTM and ANQGSEA. The CDR3 DNA reads as TGCAGCGTTGGAAAAGGGGAGAACACTGAAGCTTTCTTT. This codes for CSVGKGENTEAFF.

This chain connects TRBV2 to TRBJ1-1; no firm D call. V lost 4 bases and J lost 0, with 9 bases in between. There are 14 residues in the CDR3. Germline CDR1 SNHLY, CDR2 FYNNEI. CDR3 nucleotides: TGTGCCAGCAGTGTACACCACATGAACACTGAAGCTTTCTTT. It translates to CASSVHHMNTEAFF. Full variable domain (remainder filled in from reference TRBV2 and TRBJ1-1): EPEVTQTPSHQVTQMGQEVILRCVPISNHLYFYWYRQILGQKVEFLVSFYNNEISEKSEIFDDQFSVERPDGSNFTLKIRSTKLEDSAMYFCASSVHHMNTEAFFGQGTRLTVV.

The J gene is TRBJ2-5, the V gene TRBV27; 8 bases line up with TRBD2. The germline V gene has CDR1 MNHEY and CDR2 SMNVEV (reference sequence). Germline trimming cut 4 bases from V and 0 bases from J; bases unmatched to any gene: 19. The CDR3 contains 20 residues. CDR3 in DNA: TGTGCCAGCAGTTCCCCCAGCGGGAGCGGTCGGTCTGAGAACCAAGAGACCCAGTACTTC. It is translated as CASSSPSGSGRSENQETQYF.

This chain links TRBV7-8 with TRBJ2-1; TRBD2 is a possible D gene (6 bases). The CDR3 totals 16 residues. From germline, CDR1 is SGHVS and CDR2 FQNEAQ. The V end was cut by 7 bases, the J end by 2 bases, with 18 bases between. CDR3 amino acids: CASTPSASVTYNEQFF. CDR3 in DNA: TGTGCCAGCACCCCATCTGCTAGCGTTACCTACAATGAGCAGTTCTTC.

The CDR3 DNA reads as TGTGCCAGCAGTTACGACAATCAGCCCCAGCATTTT. It is translated as CASSYDNQPQHF. V usage is TRBV6-6 and J usage is TRBJ1-5; D unclear. CDR3 length equals 12 residues. The V gene's germline CDR1 is MNHNY and CDR2 SVGAGI (reference sequence). Trimming removed 2 bases from V and 3 bases from J, with 2 bases in between.

The V call is TRBV7-9, the J call TRBJ2-2; 8 bases match TRBD2. After removal of 6 bases from V and 6 bases from J, the junction contained 12 bases not matched to a gene. This CDR3 contains 16 residues. CDR1 and CDR2 (germline): SEHNR, FQNEAQ (reference sequence). CDR3 sequence reads: CASSLKPGLVPGELFF. The CDR3, as DNA: TGTGCCAGCAGTTTGAAACCGGGACTAGTTCCCGGGGAGCTGTTTTTT.